The entry below describes one T cell receptor (beta chain). What it binds is unknown. This sample is part of a study of T cell repertoires in cytomegalovirus infection. Study observations and caveats: Clonotype analysis showed dominance of the ex vivo response by HLA-C-restricted CMV-specific TCR beta clonotypes. People with CMV and the relevant HLA were identified by cumulative public TCR beta family frequency.

TCRdb redid the calling of the reads with MiXCR, one entry per CDR3 protein. The sample yields roughly 570,000 distinct CDR3 sequences, 40% seen once. The CDR3 covers 15 residues. Germline values: CDR1 SGHVS, CDR2 FNYEAQ. The V gene end was trimmed by 3 bases and the J gene end by 7 bases; junction bases not matched to a gene: 6. Specimen: cultured PBMCs, collected from culture after CMV antigen stimulation. The TCR originated in a human donor in good health (CMV status not recorded). Some clones in this sample may be carry-over from other donors' samples. This rearrangement joins TRBV7-6 to TRBJ1-6, with 7 bases fitting TRBD1. The CDR3, as DNA: TGTGCCAGCAGCTTGAGGGACAGTACCAATTCACCCCTCCACTTT. Its protein is CASSLRDSTNSPLHF.